This T cell receptor (beta chain) was profiled in a study of beta chain features in type 1 diabetes. Study-wide background: Patient and healthy donor groups were alike in age, gender and cell yields. Findings and limits, study-wide: In all four CD4+ subsets, TCRB CDR3 length was significantly, moderately reduced in type 1 diabetes. cDNA-based reads could over-represent cells with high TCR expression. In type 1 diabetes patients, VDJ junctions had fewer insertions; deletions at these junctions were more frequent.

Comments on this clone: The antigen remains unidentified.

The isolated RNA, all of it, was reverse transcribed, so expressed TCRB transcripts were what got sequenced. Method: immunoSEQ multiplex PCR; TCRdb's copy keeps in-frame clones and lacks some. The table includes about 240,000 clones, approximately 14% detected once. CDR1 and CDR2 from the germline V gene are LNHDA and SQIVND (reference sequence). V lost 7 bases, J lost 5 bases, and 14 bases lay in between. This CDR3 region has 13 residues. The rearrangement uses TRBV19 and TRBJ1-2, with D uncertain. This TCR derives from a man under 40 with type 1 diabetes. The sequenced sample was naive CD4+ T cells from blood. CDR3 nucleotide sequence: TGTGCCAGTACCAACACAGCCGGATATGGCTACACCTTC. Its protein product is CASTNTAGYGYTF.